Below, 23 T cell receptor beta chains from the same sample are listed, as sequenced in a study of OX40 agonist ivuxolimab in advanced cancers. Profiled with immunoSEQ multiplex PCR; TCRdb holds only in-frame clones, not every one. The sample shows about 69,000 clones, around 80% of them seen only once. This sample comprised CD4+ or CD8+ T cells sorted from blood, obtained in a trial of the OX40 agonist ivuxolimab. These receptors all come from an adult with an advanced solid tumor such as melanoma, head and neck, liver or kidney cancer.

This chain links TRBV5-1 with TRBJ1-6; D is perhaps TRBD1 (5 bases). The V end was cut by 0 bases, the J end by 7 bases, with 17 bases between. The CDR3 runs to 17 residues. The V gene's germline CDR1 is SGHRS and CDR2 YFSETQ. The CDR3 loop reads CASSLAPQGAGNSPLHF. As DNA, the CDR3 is TGCGCCAGCAGCTTGGCCCCGCAGGGCGCGGGAAATTCACCCCTCCACTTT.

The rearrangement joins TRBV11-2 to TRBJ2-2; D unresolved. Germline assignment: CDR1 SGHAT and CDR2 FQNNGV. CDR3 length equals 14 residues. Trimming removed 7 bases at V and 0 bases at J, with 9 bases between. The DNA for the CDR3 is TGTGCCAGCAAAGGGAACGCGAACACCGGGGAGCTGTTTTTT. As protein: CASKGNANTGELFF.

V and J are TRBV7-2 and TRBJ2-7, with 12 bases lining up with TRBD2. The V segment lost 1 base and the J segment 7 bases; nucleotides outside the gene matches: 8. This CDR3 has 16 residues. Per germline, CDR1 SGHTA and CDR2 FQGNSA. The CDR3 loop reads CASSLVSTSGSSEQYF. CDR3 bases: TGTGCCAGCAGCTTAGTATCGACTAGCGGGAGTAGTGAGCAGTACTTC.

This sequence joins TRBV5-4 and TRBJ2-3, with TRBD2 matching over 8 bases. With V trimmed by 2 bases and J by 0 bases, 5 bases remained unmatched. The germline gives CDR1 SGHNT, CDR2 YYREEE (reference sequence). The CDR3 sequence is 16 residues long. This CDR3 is CASSLVRGGSTDTQYF. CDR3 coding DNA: TGTGCCAGCAGCTTAGTCCGGGGGGGTAGCACAGATACGCAGTATTTT.

The CDR3 loop reads CASSPSPGTGDEKLFF. In DNA, the CDR3 is TGTGCCAGCAGCCCCTCCCCGGGGACAGGAGATGAAAAACTGTTTTTT. The chain employs TRBV4-2 and TRBJ1-4; 8 nucleotides match TRBD1. The V gene end was trimmed by 4 bases and the J gene end by 6 bases; junction bases not matched to a gene: 10. Germline V lookup: CDR1 LGHNA, CDR2 YNFKEQ. CDR3 size: 16 residues.

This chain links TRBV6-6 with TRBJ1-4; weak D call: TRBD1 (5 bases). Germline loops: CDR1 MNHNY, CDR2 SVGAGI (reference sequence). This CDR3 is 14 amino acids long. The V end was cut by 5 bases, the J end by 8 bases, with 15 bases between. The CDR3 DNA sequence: TGTGCCAGCAGTCCATCCCGGGGCAGAGAAAAACTGTTTTTT. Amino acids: CASSPSRGREKLFF.

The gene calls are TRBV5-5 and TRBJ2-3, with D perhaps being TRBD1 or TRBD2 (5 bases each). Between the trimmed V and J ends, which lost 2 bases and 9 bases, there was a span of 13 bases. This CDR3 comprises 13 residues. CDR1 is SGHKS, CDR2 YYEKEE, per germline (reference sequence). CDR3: CASSFEGWYTQYF. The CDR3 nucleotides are TGTGCCAGCAGCTTCGAGGGGTGGTACACGCAGTATTTT.

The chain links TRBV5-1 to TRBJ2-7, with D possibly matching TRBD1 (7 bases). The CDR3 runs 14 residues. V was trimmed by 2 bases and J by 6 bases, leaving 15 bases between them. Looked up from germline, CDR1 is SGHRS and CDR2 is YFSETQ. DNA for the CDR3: TGCGCCAGCAGCTTTGGGCAGGGGGGCCTCGAGCAGTACTTC. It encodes CASSFGQGGLEQYF.

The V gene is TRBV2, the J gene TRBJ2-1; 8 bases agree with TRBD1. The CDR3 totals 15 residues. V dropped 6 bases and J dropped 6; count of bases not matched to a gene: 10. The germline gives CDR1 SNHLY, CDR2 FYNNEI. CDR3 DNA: TGTGCCAGCAGCCCCTTTGGACAGGGAGGCAATGAGCAGTTCTTC. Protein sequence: CASSPFGQGGNEQFF.

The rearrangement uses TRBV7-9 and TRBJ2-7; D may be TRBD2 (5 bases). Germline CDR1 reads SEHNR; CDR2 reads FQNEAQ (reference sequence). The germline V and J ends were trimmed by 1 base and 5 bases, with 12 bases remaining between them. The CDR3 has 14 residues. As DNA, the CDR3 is TGTGCCAGCAGCTTAGACGGAGGAGGCGACGAGCAGTACTTC. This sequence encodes CASSLDGGGDEQYF.

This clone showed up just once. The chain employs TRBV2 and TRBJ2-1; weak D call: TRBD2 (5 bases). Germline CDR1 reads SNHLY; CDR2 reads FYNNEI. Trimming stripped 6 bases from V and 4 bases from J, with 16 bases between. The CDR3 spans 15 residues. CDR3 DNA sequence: TGTGCCAGCAGGAAAGCTAGCCCCTTTTACAATGAGCAGTTCTTC. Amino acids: CASRKASPFYNEQFF.

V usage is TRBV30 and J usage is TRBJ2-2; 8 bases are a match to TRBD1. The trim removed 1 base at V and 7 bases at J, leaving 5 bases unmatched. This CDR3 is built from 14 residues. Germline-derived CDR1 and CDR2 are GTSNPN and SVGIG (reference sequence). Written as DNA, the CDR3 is TGTGCCTGGAGTGCCAGGGGGCTCGGCGGGGAGCTGTTTTTT. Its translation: CAWSARGLGGELFF.

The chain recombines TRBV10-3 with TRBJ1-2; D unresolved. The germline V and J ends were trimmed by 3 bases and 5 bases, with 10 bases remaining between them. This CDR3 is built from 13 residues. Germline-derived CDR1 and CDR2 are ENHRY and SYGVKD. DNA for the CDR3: TGTGCCATCAGTGAAAAAGGACTATATGGCTACACCTTC. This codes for CAISEKGLYGYTF.

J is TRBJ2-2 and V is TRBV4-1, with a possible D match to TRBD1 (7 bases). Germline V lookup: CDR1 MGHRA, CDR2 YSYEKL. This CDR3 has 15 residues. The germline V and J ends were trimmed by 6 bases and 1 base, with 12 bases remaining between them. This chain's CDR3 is CASRPQGGNTGELFF. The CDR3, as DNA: TGCGCCAGCAGACCCCAGGGGGGGAACACCGGGGAGCTGTTTTTT.

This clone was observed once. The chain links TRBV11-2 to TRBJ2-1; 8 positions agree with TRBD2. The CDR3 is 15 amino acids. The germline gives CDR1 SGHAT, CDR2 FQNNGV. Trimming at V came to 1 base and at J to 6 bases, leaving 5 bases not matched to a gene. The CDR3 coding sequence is TGTGCCAGCAGCTTAGTGGTCACTAGCGGCAATGAGCAGTTCTTC. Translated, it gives CASSLVVTSGNEQFF.

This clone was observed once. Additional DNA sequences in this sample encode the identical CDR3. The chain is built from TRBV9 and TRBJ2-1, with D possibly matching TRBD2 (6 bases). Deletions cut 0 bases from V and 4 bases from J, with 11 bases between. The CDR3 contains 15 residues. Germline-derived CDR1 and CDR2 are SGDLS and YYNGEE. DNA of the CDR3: TGTGCCAGCAGCGTAGGGGCTAGCGCGTACAATGAGCAGTTCTTC. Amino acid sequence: CASSVGASAYNEQFF.

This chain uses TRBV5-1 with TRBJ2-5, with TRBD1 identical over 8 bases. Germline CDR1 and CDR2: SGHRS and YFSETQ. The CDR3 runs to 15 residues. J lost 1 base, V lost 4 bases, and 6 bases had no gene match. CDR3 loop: CASSGLTGGQETQYF. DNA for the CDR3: TGCGCCAGCAGCGGATTAACAGGGGGCCAAGAGACCCAGTACTTC. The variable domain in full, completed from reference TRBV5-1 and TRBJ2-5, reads KAGVTQTPRYLIKTRGQQVTLSCSPISGHRSVSWYQQTPGQGLQFLFEYFSETQRNKGNFPGRFSGRQFSNSRSEMNVSTLELGDSALYLCASSGLTGGQETQYFGPGTRLLVL.

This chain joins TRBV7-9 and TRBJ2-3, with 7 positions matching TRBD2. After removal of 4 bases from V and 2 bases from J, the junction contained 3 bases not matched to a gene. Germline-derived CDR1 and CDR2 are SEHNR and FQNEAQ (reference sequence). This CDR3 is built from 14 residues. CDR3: CASSSRGFTDTQYF. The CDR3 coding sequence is TGTGCCAGCAGCTCGCGGGGGTTCACAGATACGCAGTATTTT.

CDR3 nucleotide sequence: TGTGCCTGGAGGGCGCGACAGGGGTCTCGGGGACCCCTCCACTTT. Its translation: CAWRARQGSRGPLHF. The rearrangement joins TRBV30 to TRBJ1-6; 8 bases match TRBD1. V lost 3 bases, J lost 12 bases, and 13 bases stayed unmatched. This CDR3 is built from 15 residues. The germline V gene has CDR1 GTSNPN and CDR2 SVGIG (reference sequence).

CDR3 loop: CASSRAGDTQYF. The DNA of the CDR3 is TGTGCCAGCAGTCGAGCGGGGGATACGCAGTATTTT. V usage is TRBV27 and J usage is TRBJ2-3, with 7 bases matching TRBD2. The CDR3 contains 12 residues. Germline CDR1 is MNHEY and CDR2 is SMNVEV (reference sequence). With 5 bases clipped from V and 6 bases from J, the junction kept 2 bases outside the gene matches.

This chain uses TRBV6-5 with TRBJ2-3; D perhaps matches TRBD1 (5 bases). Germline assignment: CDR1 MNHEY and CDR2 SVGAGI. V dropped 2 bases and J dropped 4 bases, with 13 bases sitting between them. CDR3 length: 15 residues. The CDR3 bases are TGTGCCAGCAGTTACGACAGAGCAAGGGCAGATACGCAGTATTTT. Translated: CASSYDRARADTQYF.

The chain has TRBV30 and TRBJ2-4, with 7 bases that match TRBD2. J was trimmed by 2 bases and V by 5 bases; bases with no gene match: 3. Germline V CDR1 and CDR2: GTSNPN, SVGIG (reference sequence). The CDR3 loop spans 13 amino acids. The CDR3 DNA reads TGTGCCTGGGGGGGAGGGCCCAAAAACATTCAGTACTTC. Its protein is CAWGGGPKNIQYF.

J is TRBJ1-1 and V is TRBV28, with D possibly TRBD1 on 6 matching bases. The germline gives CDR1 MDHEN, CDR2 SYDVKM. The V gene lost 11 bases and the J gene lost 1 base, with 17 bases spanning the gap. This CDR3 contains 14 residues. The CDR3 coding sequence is TGTGCCGCCTCAGCCGGGACACCGAACACTGAAGCTTTCTTT. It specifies CAASAGTPNTEAFF.